This is a list of T cell receptor beta chains from one sample in a study of T-cell reconstitution after alpha-beta-depleted transplantation in children. One entry per CDR3 protein, called by TCRdb with MiXCR from the PCR reads. The table records about 640,000 distinct CDR3 sequences, 13% of them present only once. The sequencing here drew on PBMCs, mostly from graft donor cells, taken 360 days after TCRalphabeta/CD19-depleted stem cell transplant. Receptors were obtained from a male patient aged 10 to 17 who had a stem cell transplant for acute myeloid leukemia, so the T cells may come from the graft donor. Each CDR3 is given with its conserved first and last residue. The order of the fields is CDR3 DNA, CDR3 protein, V gene, clone size, D gene, J gene, CDR3 length. The D gene is left open where the match is weak. The size entry is marked missing in some rows and otherwise reads once, few, many or a size class.

cdr3_nt: TGTGCCAGCTCACCCCTAATTGGGTGGGCTTTCTTT
cdr3_aa: CASSPLIGWAFF
v_call: TRBV18
clone_size: many
d_call: -
j_call: TRBJ1-1
cdr3_length: 12

cdr3_nt: TGCAGTGCAAGAGGGGGGGACAGGGTGTTTCAGCCCCAGCATTTT
cdr3_aa: CSARGGDRVFQPQHF
v_call: TRBV20-1
clone_size: few
d_call: TRBD1
j_call: TRBJ1-5
cdr3_length: 15

cdr3_nt: TGTGCCAGCAGTTCGCCGGGGGCGGGGGCCTACAATGAGCAGTTCTTC
cdr3_aa: CASSSPGAGAYNEQFF
v_call: TRBV28
clone_size: few
d_call: -
j_call: TRBJ2-1
cdr3_length: 16

cdr3_nt: TGTGCCAGCAGGTTTCGAAGGGACCTAACTAGCACAGATACGCAGTATTTT
cdr3_aa: CASRFRRDLTSTDTQYF
v_call: TRBV6-1
clone_size: few
d_call: -
j_call: TRBJ2-3
cdr3_length: 17

cdr3_nt: TGCGCCAGCAGCCTTCAGGTCGTCGGTGAGCAGTTCTTC
cdr3_aa: CASSLQVVGEQFF
v_call: TRBV4-3
clone_size: -
d_call: -
j_call: TRBJ2-1
cdr3_length: 13

cdr3_nt: TGTGCTAGTGGTTTGATCCCCTCCGGGACAGAGGCATTCAATGAGCAGTTCTTC
cdr3_aa: CASGLIPSGTEAFNEQFF
v_call: TRBV12-5
clone_size: few
d_call: TRBD1
j_call: TRBJ2-1
cdr3_length: 18

cdr3_nt: TGCGCCAGCAGCTTAGCGGGCCGCGGGCTGCAAGAGACCCAGTACTTC
cdr3_aa: CASSLAGRGLQETQYF
v_call: TRBV4-3
clone_size: few
d_call: TRBD2
j_call: TRBJ2-5
cdr3_length: 16

cdr3_nt: TGTGCCATCAACGCCAGACAGGAGACACAATGGGAGCAGTACTTC
cdr3_aa: CAINARQETQWEQYF
v_call: TRBV10-3
clone_size: -
d_call: -
j_call: TRBJ2-7
cdr3_length: 15

cdr3_nt: TGCGCCAGCAGCCAAGATTGGCTAGCGGCCACCTACGAGCAGTACTTC
cdr3_aa: CASSQDWLAATYEQYF
v_call: TRBV4-3
clone_size: many
d_call: TRBD2
j_call: TRBJ2-7
cdr3_length: 16

cdr3_nt: TGTGCCAGCAGCTTGGACAGGATGAACACTGAAGCTTTCTTT
cdr3_aa: CASSLDRMNTEAFF
v_call: TRBV7-2
clone_size: many
d_call: TRBD1
j_call: TRBJ1-1
cdr3_length: 14

cdr3_nt: TGTGCCAGCAGTTTTTCCTGGGCCGAGCGGGAAAGGGAGACCCAGTACTTC
cdr3_aa: CASSFSWAERERETQYF
v_call: TRBV28
clone_size: few
d_call: TRBD2
j_call: TRBJ2-5
cdr3_length: 17

cdr3_nt: TGTGCCAGCAGCTTCACTCTTCAGGGACACGAGCAGTACTTC
cdr3_aa: CASSFTLQGHEQYF
v_call: TRBV11-2
clone_size: -
d_call: -
j_call: TRBJ2-7
cdr3_length: 14

cdr3_nt: TGTGCCAGCAGCATAGCCCTAGCGGTCTCCTACAATGAGCAGTTCTTC
cdr3_aa: CASSIALAVSYNEQFF
v_call: TRBV7-2
clone_size: few
d_call: TRBD2
j_call: TRBJ2-1
cdr3_length: 16

cdr3_nt: TGTGCCAGCAGCTTGCTCCCAGGGGGCGGAGACAGGGGCAATGAGCAGTTCTTC
cdr3_aa: CASSLLPGGGDRGNEQFF
v_call: TRBV7-3
clone_size: -
d_call: TRBD1
j_call: TRBJ2-1
cdr3_length: 18

cdr3_nt: TGCAGTGCAATGGGGGGGGGCACAGATACGCAGTATTTT
cdr3_aa: CSAMGGGTDTQYF
v_call: TRBV20-1
clone_size: few
d_call: TRBD2
j_call: TRBJ2-3
cdr3_length: 13

cdr3_nt: TGTGCCAGCAGCTGTACCCACAGGGTCTCCGAGCAGTACTTC
cdr3_aa: CASSCTHRVSEQYF
v_call: TRBV11-3
clone_size: many
d_call: -
j_call: TRBJ2-7
cdr3_length: 14

cdr3_nt: TGCGCCAGCAGCAGGGGGGGGGTAGAGACCCAGTACTTC
cdr3_aa: CASSRGGVETQYF
v_call: TRBV4-3
clone_size: -
d_call: -
j_call: TRBJ2-5
cdr3_length: 13

cdr3_nt: TGTGCCAGCAGTTTCGCGGGAGGGCCGGGAAACATTCAGTACTTC
cdr3_aa: CASSFAGGPGNIQYF
v_call: TRBV28
clone_size: -
d_call: TRBD2
j_call: TRBJ2-4
cdr3_length: 15

cdr3_nt: TGTGCCAGCAGCGTGGGCGGGTCCGCCCAGGAGACCCAGTACTTC
cdr3_aa: CASSVGGSAQETQYF
v_call: TRBV9
clone_size: -
d_call: -
j_call: TRBJ2-5
cdr3_length: 15

cdr3_nt: TGTGCCAGCAGCCAAAGGGAGATGAACACTGAAGCTTTCTTT
cdr3_aa: CASSQREMNTEAFF
v_call: TRBV3-1
clone_size: few
d_call: -
j_call: TRBJ1-1
cdr3_length: 14

cdr3_nt: TGTGCCAGCAGCCAAGATCCAATCTACAATGAGCAGTTCTTC
cdr3_aa: CASSQDPIYNEQFF
v_call: TRBV3-1
clone_size: many
d_call: -
j_call: TRBJ2-1
cdr3_length: 14

cdr3_nt: TGTGCCAGCAGTTTAGCGGGAGGGAGGCACGAGCAGTACTTC
cdr3_aa: CASSLAGGRHEQYF
v_call: TRBV6-2/TRBV6-3
clone_size: many
d_call: TRBD2
j_call: TRBJ2-7
cdr3_length: 14

cdr3_nt: TGTGCCAGCAGTAACCGACCGGGACAGGAAACAGATACGCAGTATTTT
cdr3_aa: CASSNRPGQETDTQYF
v_call: TRBV6-2/TRBV6-3
clone_size: many
d_call: TRBD1
j_call: TRBJ2-3
cdr3_length: 16

cdr3_nt: TGTGCCAGCAGCCCTTGGACTAGCGGGAGAGGCGAGCAGTACTTC
cdr3_aa: CASSPWTSGRGEQYF
v_call: TRBV11-2
clone_size: -
d_call: TRBD2
j_call: TRBJ2-7
cdr3_length: 15

cdr3_nt: TGTGCCAGCAGTGAATTTGGAAGAGGGCCGAGGGCGGAAAAACTGTTTTTT
cdr3_aa: CASSEFGRGPRAEKLFF
v_call: TRBV25-1
clone_size: many
d_call: -
j_call: TRBJ1-4
cdr3_length: 17

cdr3_nt: TGTGCCAGCAGCCAAGCGCGGTCCTACAATGAGCAGTTCTTC
cdr3_aa: CASSQARSYNEQFF
v_call: TRBV3-1
clone_size: -
d_call: -
j_call: TRBJ2-1
cdr3_length: 14

cdr3_nt: TGCAGCGTCCGGGACAGGGGCTACGAGCAGTACTTC
cdr3_aa: CSVRDRGYEQYF
v_call: TRBV29-1
clone_size: many
d_call: TRBD1
j_call: TRBJ2-7
cdr3_length: 12

cdr3_nt: TGTGCCAGCTTACGGGGGCCAGCGGGAGTGTTTTACGAGCAGTACTTC
cdr3_aa: CASLRGPAGVFYEQYF
v_call: TRBV12-3/TRBV12-4
clone_size: few
d_call: TRBD2
j_call: TRBJ2-7
cdr3_length: 16

cdr3_nt: TGCAGTGTTCCGACCCTAGCCGACACAGATACGCAGTATTTT
cdr3_aa: CSVPTLADTDTQYF
v_call: TRBV20-1
clone_size: many
d_call: -
j_call: TRBJ2-3
cdr3_length: 14

cdr3_nt: TGCAGTGCTACTAGCGGGAACCCGAATGAGCAGTTCTTC
cdr3_aa: CSATSGNPNEQFF
v_call: TRBV20-1
clone_size: few
d_call: TRBD2
j_call: TRBJ2-1
cdr3_length: 13

cdr3_nt: TGCGCCAGCAGCCAAGATGGTCTAGCGGGAGGGAACCTTTTAAATACGCAGTATTTT
cdr3_aa: CASSQDGLAGGNLLNTQYF
v_call: TRBV4-3
clone_size: few
d_call: TRBD2
j_call: TRBJ2-3
cdr3_length: 19

cdr3_nt: TGTGCCATCAGTAATACAGGGACGCGCACCGGGGAGCTGTTTTTT
cdr3_aa: CAISNTGTRTGELFF
v_call: TRBV10-3
clone_size: many
d_call: -
j_call: TRBJ2-2
cdr3_length: 15

cdr3_nt: TGTGCCATTAGACAGGGGCTGGCCAACGTCCTGACTTTC
cdr3_aa: CAIRQGLANVLTF
v_call: TRBV10-3
clone_size: -
d_call: TRBD1
j_call: TRBJ2-6
cdr3_length: 13

cdr3_nt: TGTGCCAGCAGCTTAGCGAGGTCTTTTCTGGGGGAGACCCAGTACTTC
cdr3_aa: CASSLARSFLGETQYF
v_call: TRBV7-2
clone_size: -
d_call: -
j_call: TRBJ2-5
cdr3_length: 16

cdr3_nt: TGTGCCAGCAGCTACCTCAGGGGAGGGGCAGATACGCAGTATTTT
cdr3_aa: CASSYLRGGADTQYF
v_call: TRBV7-2
clone_size: -
d_call: -
j_call: TRBJ2-3
cdr3_length: 15

cdr3_nt: TGCAGCGTTCGGACAGGACCCAATCAGCCCCAGCATTTT
cdr3_aa: CSVRTGPNQPQHF
v_call: TRBV29-1
clone_size: -
d_call: TRBD1
j_call: TRBJ1-5
cdr3_length: 13

cdr3_nt: TGTGCCAGCAGAACTAGCGGGAGGGGGACAAGGAGCGAGCAGTACTTC
cdr3_aa: CASRTSGRGTRSEQYF
v_call: TRBV12-3/TRBV12-4
clone_size: few
d_call: TRBD2
j_call: TRBJ2-7
cdr3_length: 16

cdr3_nt: TGTGCCAGCAGCTTAATGGCCCCTCAGAACACCGGGGAGCTGTTTTTT
cdr3_aa: CASSLMAPQNTGELFF
v_call: TRBV7-3
clone_size: many
d_call: -
j_call: TRBJ2-2
cdr3_length: 16

cdr3_nt: TGTGCCAGCAGTGTCAAAGGGCCGCTGGACTATGGCTACACCTTC
cdr3_aa: CASSVKGPLDYGYTF
v_call: TRBV25-1
clone_size: -
d_call: -
j_call: TRBJ1-2
cdr3_length: 15

cdr3_nt: TGCAGTGCTAGAGATGAGGTCCCTCTGAAAGTCGTGGATACGCAGTATTTT
cdr3_aa: CSARDEVPLKVVDTQYF
v_call: TRBV20-1
clone_size: few
d_call: -
j_call: TRBJ2-3
cdr3_length: 17

cdr3_nt: TGTGCCAGCAGCGCAGACAGGTCCTATCCCCTCTCCTACGAGCAGTACTTC
cdr3_aa: CASSADRSYPLSYEQYF
v_call: TRBV7-2
clone_size: -
d_call: -
j_call: TRBJ2-7
cdr3_length: 17

cdr3_nt: TGCAGCGTTGGAATGGGCGTGATCCAAGAGACCCAGTACTTC
cdr3_aa: CSVGMGVIQETQYF
v_call: TRBV29-1
clone_size: few
d_call: -
j_call: TRBJ2-5
cdr3_length: 14

cdr3_nt: TGTGCCAGCAGCGCGACAGGGGACTTGCGACTAGCGGGAGCCCTGAGCTCCTACAATGAGCAGTTCTTC
cdr3_aa: CASSATGDLRLAGALSSYNEQFF
v_call: TRBV28
clone_size: few
d_call: TRBD2
j_call: TRBJ2-1
cdr3_length: 23

cdr3_nt: TGTGCCAGCAGCCGAATACTGGGAAACACCATATATTTT
cdr3_aa: CASSRILGNTIYF
v_call: TRBV12-3/TRBV12-4
clone_size: many
d_call: -
j_call: TRBJ1-3
cdr3_length: 13

cdr3_nt: TGTGCCTGGAGTAACCGGAGCGTTAGGTCTAGCGGGAGGGCTAGCACAGATACGCAGTATTTT
cdr3_aa: CAWSNRSVRSSGRASTDTQYF
v_call: TRBV30
clone_size: few
d_call: TRBD2
j_call: TRBJ2-3
cdr3_length: 21

cdr3_nt: TGTGCCAGCAGCTTTACCGGGACCGACTCCTACGAGCAGTACTTC
cdr3_aa: CASSFTGTDSYEQYF
v_call: TRBV5-6
clone_size: -
d_call: -
j_call: TRBJ2-7
cdr3_length: 15

cdr3_nt: TGCAGCGTTCGGGAACAAGAGACCCAGTACTTC
cdr3_aa: CSVREQETQYF
v_call: TRBV29-1
clone_size: many
d_call: -
j_call: TRBJ2-5
cdr3_length: 11

cdr3_nt: TGCAGCGCCGCGGGGGGGACAGGGTCTAATGTCTACTTC
cdr3_aa: CSAAGGTGSNVYF
v_call: TRBV29-1
clone_size: many
d_call: -
j_call: TRBJ2-7
cdr3_length: 13

cdr3_nt: TGTGCCAGCAGTATCCTACTAGCGGGGCGCACCGGGGAGCTGTTTTTT
cdr3_aa: CASSILLAGRTGELFF
v_call: TRBV28
clone_size: -
d_call: TRBD2
j_call: TRBJ2-2
cdr3_length: 16

cdr3_nt: TGTGCCAGCAGCCAAGAGCTAGCAAGCAATGAGCAGTTCTTC
cdr3_aa: CASSQELASNEQFF
v_call: TRBV3-1
clone_size: many
d_call: -
j_call: TRBJ2-1
cdr3_length: 14

cdr3_nt: TGTGCCAGCAGTTTTAGAGCGAAGAAAAATGAGCAGTTCTTC
cdr3_aa: CASSFRAKKNEQFF
v_call: TRBV21-1
clone_size: -
d_call: -
j_call: TRBJ2-1
cdr3_length: 14

cdr3_nt: TGTGCCAGCATACAGGGACGGTGGCAAGAGACCCAGTACTTC
cdr3_aa: CASIQGRWQETQYF
v_call: TRBV2
clone_size: -
d_call: -
j_call: TRBJ2-5
cdr3_length: 14

cdr3_nt: TGTGCCAGCAGTGAGACCCAGTCGGGGTCTGGGGAGCTGTTTTTT
cdr3_aa: CASSETQSGSGELFF
v_call: TRBV28
clone_size: -
d_call: -
j_call: TRBJ2-2
cdr3_length: 15

cdr3_nt: TGCAGTGCTAGAGGTTGGGTATCCGACAGGTCTAGCACAGATACGCAGTATTTT
cdr3_aa: CSARGWVSDRSSTDTQYF
v_call: TRBV20-1
clone_size: many
d_call: -
j_call: TRBJ2-3
cdr3_length: 18

cdr3_nt: TGTGCCAGCAGCTCCCAGGGAGCCGGGGAGACCCAGTACTTC
cdr3_aa: CASSSQGAGETQYF
v_call: TRBV13
clone_size: many
d_call: -
j_call: TRBJ2-5
cdr3_length: 14